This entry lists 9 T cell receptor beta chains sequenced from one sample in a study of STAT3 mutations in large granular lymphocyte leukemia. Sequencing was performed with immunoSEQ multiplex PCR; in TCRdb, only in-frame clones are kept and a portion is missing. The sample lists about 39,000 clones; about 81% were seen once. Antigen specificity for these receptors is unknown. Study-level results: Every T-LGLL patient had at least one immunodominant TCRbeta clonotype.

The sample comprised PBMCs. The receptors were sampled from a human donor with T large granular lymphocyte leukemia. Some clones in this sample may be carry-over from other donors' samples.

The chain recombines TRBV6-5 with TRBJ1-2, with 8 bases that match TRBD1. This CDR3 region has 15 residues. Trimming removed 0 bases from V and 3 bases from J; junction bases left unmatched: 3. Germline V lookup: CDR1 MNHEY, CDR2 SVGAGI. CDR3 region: CASSYSKQGDYGYTF. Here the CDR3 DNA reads TGTGCCAGCAGTTACTCGAAACAGGGGGACTATGGCTACACCTTC.

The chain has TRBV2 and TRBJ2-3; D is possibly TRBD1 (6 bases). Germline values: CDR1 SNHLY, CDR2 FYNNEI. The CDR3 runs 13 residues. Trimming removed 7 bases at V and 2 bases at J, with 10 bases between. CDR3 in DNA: TGTGCCAGCAATGGGGACAACACAGATACGCAGTATTTT. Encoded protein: CASNGDNTDTQYF.

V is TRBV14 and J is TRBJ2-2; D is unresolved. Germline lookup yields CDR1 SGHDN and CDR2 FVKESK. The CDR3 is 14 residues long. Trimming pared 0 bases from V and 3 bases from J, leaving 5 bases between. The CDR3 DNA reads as TGTGCCAGCAGCCAAGACGGCTACACCGGGGAGCTGTTTTTT. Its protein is CASSQDGYTGELFF.

The CDR3 region is CASSSYHGTGYEQYV. The CDR3 coding sequence is TGTGCCAGCAGTTCGTACCACGGGACAGGCTACGAGCAGTACGTC. The V and J genes are TRBV28 and TRBJ2-7, with 8 bases fitting TRBD1. V lost 4 bases, J lost 3 bases, and 8 bases stayed unmatched. Germline V lookup: CDR1 MDHEN, CDR2 SYDVKM. The CDR3 sequence is 15 residues long.

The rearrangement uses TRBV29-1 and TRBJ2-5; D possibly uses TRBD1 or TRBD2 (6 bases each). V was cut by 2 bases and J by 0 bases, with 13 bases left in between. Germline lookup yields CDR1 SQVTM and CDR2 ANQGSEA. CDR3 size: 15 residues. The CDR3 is CSVETPGGDQETQYF. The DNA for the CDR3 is TGCAGCGTTGAAACCCCCGGGGGCGACCAAGAGACCCAGTACTTC.

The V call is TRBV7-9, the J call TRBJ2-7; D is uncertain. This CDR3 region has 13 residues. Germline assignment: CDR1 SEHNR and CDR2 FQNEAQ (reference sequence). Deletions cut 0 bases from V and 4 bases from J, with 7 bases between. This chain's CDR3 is CASSLALEYEQYV. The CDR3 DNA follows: TGTGCCAGCAGCTTAGCGCTGGAGTACGAGCAGTACGTC.

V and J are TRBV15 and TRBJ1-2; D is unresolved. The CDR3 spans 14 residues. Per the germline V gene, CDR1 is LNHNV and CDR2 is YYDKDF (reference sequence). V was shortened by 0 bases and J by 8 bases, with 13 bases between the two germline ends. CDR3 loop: CATSREEGYGGYTF. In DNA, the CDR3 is TGTGCCACCAGCAGAGAAGAAGGGTATGGGGGCTACACCTTC.

CDR3 protein: CASSLGWGGEQFF. In DNA, the CDR3 is TGTGCCAGCAGTCTAGGGTGGGGCGGTGAGCAGTTCTTC. V usage is TRBV11-3 and J usage is TRBJ2-1; D is possibly TRBD1 (5 bases). The V end lost 6 bases, the J end lost 9 bases, and 15 bases lay between the germline ends. The CDR3 is made up of 13 amino acids. Germline V gene sequence: CDR1 SGHNT, CDR2 YENEEA.

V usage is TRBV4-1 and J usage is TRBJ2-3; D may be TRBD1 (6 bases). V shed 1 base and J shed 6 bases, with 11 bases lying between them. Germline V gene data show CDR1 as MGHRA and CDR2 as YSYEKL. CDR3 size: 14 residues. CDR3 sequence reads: CASSQVNREDTQYF. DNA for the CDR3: TGCGCCAGCAGCCAAGTTAACAGGGAGGATACGCAGTATTTT.